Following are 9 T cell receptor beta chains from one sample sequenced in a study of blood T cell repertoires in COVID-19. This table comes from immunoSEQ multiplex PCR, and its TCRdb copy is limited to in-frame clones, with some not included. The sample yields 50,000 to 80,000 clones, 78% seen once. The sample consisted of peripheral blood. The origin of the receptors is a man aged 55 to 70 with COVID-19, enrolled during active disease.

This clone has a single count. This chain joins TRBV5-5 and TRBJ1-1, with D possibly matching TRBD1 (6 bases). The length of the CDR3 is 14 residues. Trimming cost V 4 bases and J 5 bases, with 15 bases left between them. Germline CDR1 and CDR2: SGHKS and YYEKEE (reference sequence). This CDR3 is CASSIQGWGTEAFF. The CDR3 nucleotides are TGTGCCAGCAGCATACAGGGATGGGGGACTGAAGCTTTCTTT.

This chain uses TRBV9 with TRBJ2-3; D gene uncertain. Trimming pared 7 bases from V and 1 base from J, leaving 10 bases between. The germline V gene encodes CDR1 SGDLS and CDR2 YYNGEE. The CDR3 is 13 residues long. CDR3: CASDGGGTDTQYF. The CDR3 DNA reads TGTGCCAGCGACGGTGGAGGCACAGATACGCAGTATTTT.

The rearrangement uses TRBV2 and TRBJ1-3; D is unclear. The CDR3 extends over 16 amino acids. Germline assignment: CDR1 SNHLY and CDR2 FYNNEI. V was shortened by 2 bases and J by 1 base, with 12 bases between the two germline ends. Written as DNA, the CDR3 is TGTGCCAGCAGTGAATTTAGGTCGACATCTGGAAACACCATATATTTT. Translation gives CASSEFRSTSGNTIYF.

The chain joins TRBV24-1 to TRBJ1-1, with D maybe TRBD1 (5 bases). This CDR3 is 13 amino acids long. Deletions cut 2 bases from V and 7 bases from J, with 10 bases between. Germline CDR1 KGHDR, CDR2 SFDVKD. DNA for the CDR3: TGTGCCACCAGTGATTCCAGGGTAGGTGAAGCTTTCTTT. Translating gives CATSDSRVGEAFF.

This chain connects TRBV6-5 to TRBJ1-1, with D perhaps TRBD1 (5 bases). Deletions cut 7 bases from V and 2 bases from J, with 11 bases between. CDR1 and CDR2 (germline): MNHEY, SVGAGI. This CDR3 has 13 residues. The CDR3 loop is CASIGGVNTEAFF. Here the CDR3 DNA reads TGTGCCAGCATTGGGGGGGTAAACACTGAAGCTTTCTTT.

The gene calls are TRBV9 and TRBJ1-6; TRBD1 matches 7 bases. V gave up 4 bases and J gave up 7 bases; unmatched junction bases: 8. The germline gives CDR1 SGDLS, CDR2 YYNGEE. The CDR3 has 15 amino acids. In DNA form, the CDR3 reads TGTGCCAGCAGCCTCAGGGACAGCTCCAATTCACCCCTCCACTTT. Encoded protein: CASSLRDSSNSPLHF.

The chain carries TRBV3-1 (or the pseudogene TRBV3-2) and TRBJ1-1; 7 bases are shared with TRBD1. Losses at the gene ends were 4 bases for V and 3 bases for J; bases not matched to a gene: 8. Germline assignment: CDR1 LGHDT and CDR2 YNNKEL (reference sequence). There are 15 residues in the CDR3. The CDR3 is CASSLQGPRDTEAFF. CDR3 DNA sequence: TGTGCCAGCAGCCTACAGGGGCCAAGGGACACTGAAGCTTTCTTT.

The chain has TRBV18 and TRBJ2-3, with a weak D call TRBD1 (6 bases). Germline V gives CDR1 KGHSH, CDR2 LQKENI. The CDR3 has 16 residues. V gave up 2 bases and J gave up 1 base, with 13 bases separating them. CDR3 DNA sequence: TGTGCCAGCTCACCAAAGAAGCCAGGGGGCACAGATACGCAGTATTTT. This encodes CASSPKKPGGTDTQYF.

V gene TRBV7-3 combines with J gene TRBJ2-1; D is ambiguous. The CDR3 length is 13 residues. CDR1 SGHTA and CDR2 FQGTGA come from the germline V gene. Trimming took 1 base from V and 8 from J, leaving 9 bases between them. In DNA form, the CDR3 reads TGTGCCAGCAGCTTAAGGGCTTGGGATGAGCAGTTCTTC. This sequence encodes CASSLRAWDEQFF.